These 7 T cell receptor beta chains came from one sample sequenced in a study of breast tumors, draining lymph nodes, adjacent tissues. TCRdb fed the multiplex PCR reads into MiXCR, producing one record per CDR3 protein. Here the sample spans tens of thousands of distinct CDR3 sequences, approximately 29% being singletons. Axillary draining lymph nodes of breast cancer patients supplied the node samples. The sequenced sample consisted of axillary lymph node tissue. These receptors came from a female donor with breast cancer. Some clones in this sample may be carry-over from other donors' samples.

This clonotype was counted a few times. This may stem from a read error, because a much larger clone lies one nucleotide away. The chain links TRBV5-4 to TRBJ2-7, with 7 bases matching TRBD2. The germline V gene encodes CDR1 SGHNT and CDR2 YYREEE (reference sequence). V gave up 3 bases and J gave up 5 bases; unmatched junction bases: 8. CDR3 length equals 14 residues. CDR3 coding DNA: TGTGCCAGCAGCTGGGCCGGCGCGGGGGACGAGCAGTACTTC. Translation: CASSWAGAGDEQYF.

At least ten counts were recorded for this clonotype. V and J are TRBV6-2 or TRBV6-3 and TRBJ1-5; 7 bases agree with TRBD1. The CDR3 is 14 amino acids. The germline V gene encodes CDR1 MNHEY and CDR2 SVGEGT. V dropped 5 bases and J dropped 5; count of bases not matched to a gene: 6. CDR3 amino acids: CASSQTGIDQPQHF. The CDR3 DNA is TGTGCCAGCAGTCAGACAGGGATAGATCAGCCCCAGCATTTT.

This clonotype was recorded at least ten times. This chain links TRBV7-8 with TRBJ2-5, with a weak D call TRBD1 (6 bases). V was clipped by 2 bases and J by 0 bases, with 7 bases between them. The CDR3 runs to 14 residues. CDR1 and CDR2 from the germline V gene are SGHVS and FQNEAQ. As DNA, the CDR3 is TGTGCCAGCAGCTTATACAGGGACCAAGAGACCCAGTACTTC. It codes for CASSLYRDQETQYF.

This clonotype was counted at least ten times. The chain couples TRBV10-3 to TRBJ2-3; D might be TRBD2 (6 bases). Germline V CDR1 and CDR2: ENHRY, SYGVKD. The CDR3 is 14 amino acids. V dropped 6 bases and J dropped 0 bases, with 10 bases sitting between them. The CDR3: CAIRAGTSTDTQYF. CDR3 nucleotide sequence: TGTGCCATCAGGGCAGGGACTAGCACAGATACGCAGTATTTT.

On this clonotype itself: In this CDR3 the conserved last residue, phenylalanine or tryptophan, is missing, so a read error is likely. The chain couples TRBV12-3 or TRBV12-4 to TRBJ1-2; D might be TRBD1 (6 bases). The length of the CDR3 is 15 residues. The germline V and J ends were trimmed by 8 bases and 11 bases, with 27 bases remaining between them. The CDR3 loop is CASHRLGGQPCGYTL. The CDR3, as DNA: TGTGCCAGCCACCGACTTGGGGGCCAGCCCTGTGGTTACACCCTC.

For this clonotype: At one end, the junction sequence differs from germline, possibly due to a read error. The chain carries TRBV7-2 and TRBJ2-3; TRBD2 aligns across 7 bases. CDR1 is SGHTA and CDR2 is FQGNSA in the germline V gene. This CDR3 comprises 15 residues. The CDR3 DNA reads as TGTGGCAGCACGGTAGTGGGAGGGGCCGGAGATACGCAGTATTTT. Protein: CGSTVVGGAGDTQYF.

Points on this clonotype: This CDR3 fails to terminate in the conserved phenylalanine or tryptophan, so it likely reflects a read error. The rearrangement uses TRBV6-5 and TRBJ1-6, with D perhaps TRBD1 (5 bases). V lost 2 bases and J 14 bases, leaving 22 bases between the germline ends. There are 16 residues in the CDR3. Germline CDR1 MNHEY, CDR2 SVGAGI. CDR3 in amino acids: CASSYTADPGLEALHS. DNA for the CDR3: TGTGCCAGCAGTTACACCGCCGACCCAGGGCTTGAGGCCCTCCACTCT.